The 2 T cell receptor beta chains listed next were all sequenced from one sample in a study of blood T cell repertoires in COVID-19. Produced via immunoSEQ multiplex PCR; TCRdb's table is partial and in-frame only. The sample comprises about 240,000 clones, 70% to 90% of which are singletons, and about 3.3% rests with the top ten. The sample comprised PBMCs or T cells enriched from blood (not recorded which). The origin of the receptors is a woman aged 40-49 years with acute COVID-19.

This clone was recorded only once. The rearrangement joins TRBV29-1 to TRBJ2-7; 8 bases fit TRBD1. Germline V gives CDR1 SQVTM, CDR2 ANQGSEA. This CDR3 is 12 amino acids long. After removal of 7 bases from V and 4 bases from J, the junction contained 6 bases not matched to a gene. CDR3: CSAQGQEYEQYF. The CDR3 DNA is TGCAGCGCCCAGGGACAGGAGTACGAGCAGTACTTC.

About this clone: A junction end diverges from the germline sequence, so it may reflect a read error. The V call is TRBV11-2, the J call TRBJ2-2; 7 positions match TRBD1. The CDR3 runs 13 residues. The germline V gene has CDR1 SGHAT and CDR2 FQNNGV. This chain's CDR3 is CASRLGGSGELFF. The CDR3 DNA sequence: TGTGCCAGCAGGTTAGGGGGCTCCGGGGAGCTGTTTTTT.